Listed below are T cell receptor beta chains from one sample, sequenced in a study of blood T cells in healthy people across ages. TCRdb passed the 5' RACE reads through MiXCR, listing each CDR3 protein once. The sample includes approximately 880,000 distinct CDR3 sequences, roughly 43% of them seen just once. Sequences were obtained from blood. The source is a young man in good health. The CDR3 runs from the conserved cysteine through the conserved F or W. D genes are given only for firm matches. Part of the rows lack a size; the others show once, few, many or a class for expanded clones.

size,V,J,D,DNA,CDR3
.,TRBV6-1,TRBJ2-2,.,TGTGCCAGCAGTGAAGTCAGGACAACGAACACCGGGGAGCTGTTTTTT,CASSEVRTTNTGELFF
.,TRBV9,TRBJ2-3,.,TGTGCCAGCAGCGTAGATCCCGGGGCAGTCGGCACAGATACGCAGTATTTT,CASSVDPGAVGTDTQYF
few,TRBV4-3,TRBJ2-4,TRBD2,TGCGCCAGCAGCCAACGACAGGTGCTAGCGGGGGGGGAAAACATTCAGTACTTC,CASSQRQVLAGGENIQYF
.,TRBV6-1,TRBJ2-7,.,TGTGCCAGCAGTCCGGTTAGGGGATCCTACGAGCAGTACTTC,CASSPVRGSYEQYF
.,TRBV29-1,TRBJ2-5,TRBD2,TGCAGCGCCAATCTAGCGGGAGGGAAAAATGAGCAGTACTTC,CSANLAGGKNEQYF
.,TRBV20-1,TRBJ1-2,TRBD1,TGCAGTGCGGCCCGCGCTGGACAGGGGAACTATGGCTACACCTTC,CSAARAGQGNYGYTF
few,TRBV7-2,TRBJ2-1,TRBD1,TGTGCCAGCACACTGGACAGGGTGGGCAATGAGCAGTTCTTC,CASTLDRVGNEQFF
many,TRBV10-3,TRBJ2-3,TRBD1,TGTGCCATCAGGGAAACAGGGGGAGATACGCAGTATTTT,CAIRETGGDTQYF
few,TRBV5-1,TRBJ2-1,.,TGCGCCAGCAGCGCCCGGTTTAGGGAGCAGTTCTTC,CASSARFREQFF
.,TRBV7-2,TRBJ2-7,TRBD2,TGTGCCAGCAGCGCCAGCGGGGGAAAAGACGAGCAGTACTTC,CASSASGGKDEQYF
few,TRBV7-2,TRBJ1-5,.,TGTGCCAGCAGCTCCTCGGCGGAGGGTAGCAATCAGCCCCAGCATTTT,CASSSSAEGSNQPQHF
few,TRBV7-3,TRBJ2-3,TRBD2,TGTGCCAGCAGCCTTAGCGGGGGGGCCCGCACAGATACGCAGTATTTT,CASSLSGGARTDTQYF
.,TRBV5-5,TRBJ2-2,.,TGTGCCAGCAGCGCGACCGGGACATCGAACACCGGGGAGCTGTTTTTT,CASSATGTSNTGELFF
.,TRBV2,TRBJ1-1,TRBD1,TGTGCCAGCAGAAACAGGGGTGACACTGAAGCTTTCTTT,CASRNRGDTEAFF
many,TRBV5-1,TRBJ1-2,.,TGCGCCAGCAGCTTGGAAATAGGGGGTAATGGCTACACCTTC,CASSLEIGGNGYTF
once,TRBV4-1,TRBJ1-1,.,TGCGCCAGCAGCCAAGTGTCGGTGAACACTGAAGCTTTCTTT,CASSQVSVNTEAFF
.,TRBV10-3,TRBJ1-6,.,TGTGCCATCAGTGAGCTGGGACCTTGGCTGAGTTCCCCCCTCCACTTT,CAISELGPWLSSPLHF
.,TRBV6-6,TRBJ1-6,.,TGTGCCAGCAGATTGGTATCCTATAATTCACCCCTCCACTTT,CASRLVSYNSPLHF
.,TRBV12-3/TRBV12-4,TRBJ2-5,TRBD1,TGTGCCAGCAGGGCCGGGACAGCCCCCGGTTTATACCAAGAGACCCAGTACTTC,CASRAGTAPGLYQETQYF
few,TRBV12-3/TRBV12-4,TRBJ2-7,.,TGTGCCAGCAGTTCCGCCCCGGGCTACGAGCAGTACTTC,CASSSAPGYEQYF
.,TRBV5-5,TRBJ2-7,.,TGTGCCAGCAGCTTGAGCCAAATCTCCTACGAGCAGTACTTC,CASSLSQISYEQYF
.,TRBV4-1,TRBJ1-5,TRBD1,TGCGCCAGCAGCCAAGAGCACCGGGACAGGGGTCAGCCCCAGCATTTT,CASSQEHRDRGQPQHF
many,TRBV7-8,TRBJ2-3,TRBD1,TGTGCCAGCAGCTTTGAGGTTGGGACAGTGGGAGATACGCAGTATTTT,CASSFEVGTVGDTQYF
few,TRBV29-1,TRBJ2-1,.,TGCAGCGTTGCAGGGGGGTACAATGAGCAGTTCTTC,CSVAGGYNEQFF
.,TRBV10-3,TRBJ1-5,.,TGTGCCATCAGTGAGACGGGGAATCAGCCCCAGCATTTT,CAISETGNQPQHF
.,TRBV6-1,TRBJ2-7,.,TGTGCCAGCAGTAACAGGCCCTACGAGCAGTACTTC,CASSNRPYEQYF
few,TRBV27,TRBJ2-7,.,TGTGCCAGCAGCGGGCCAAAATACGAGCAGTACTTC,CASSGPKYEQYF
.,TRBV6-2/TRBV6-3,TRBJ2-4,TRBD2,TGTGCCAGCAGTTCCCCTGGGCAGCGGGGGAAAAACATTCAGTACTTC,CASSSPGQRGKNIQYF
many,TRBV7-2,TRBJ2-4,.,TGTGCCAGCAGCTTATCGACACTAGCCAAAAACATTCAGTACTTC,CASSLSTLAKNIQYF
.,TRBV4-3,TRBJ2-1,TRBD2,TGCGCCAGCAGCCCCTCGCAGCGGGGGGGCCGATACAATGAGCAGTTCTTC,CASSPSQRGGRYNEQFF
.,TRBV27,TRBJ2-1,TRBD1,TGTGCCATAGGCTCGGGACAGCCGACCTACAATGAGCAGTTCTTC,CAIGSGQPTYNEQFF
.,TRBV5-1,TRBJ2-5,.,TGCGCCAGCAGCTGGGACCCTAGCGATAAGCAGTACTTC,CASSWDPSDKQYF
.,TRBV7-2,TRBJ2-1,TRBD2,TGTGTCAGCAGCTTAGTCGGTGGCGGGGGGTTCTCCTACAATGGGCAGTTCTTC,CVSSLVGGGGFSYNGQFF
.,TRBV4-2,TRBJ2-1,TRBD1,TGTGCCAGCAGCCAAGTAACAGGGGGGAATGAGCAGTTCTTC,CASSQVTGGNEQFF
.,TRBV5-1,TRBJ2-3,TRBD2,TGCGCCAGCAGCTTAGGCGGGGGGACAAGCACAGATACGCAGTATTTT,CASSLGGGTSTDTQYF
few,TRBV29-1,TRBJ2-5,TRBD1,TGCAGCGTTGAAGAGGCAGGGGGCTGGGAGACCCAGTACTTC,CSVEEAGGWETQYF
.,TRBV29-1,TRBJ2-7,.,TGCAGCGTCGTCGTAGCGGTATCCTACGAGCAGTACTTC,CSVVVAVSYEQYF
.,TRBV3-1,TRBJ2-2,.,TGTGCCAGCAGCCCCGGGACACTCATCACCGGGGAGCTGTTTTTT,CASSPGTLITGELFF
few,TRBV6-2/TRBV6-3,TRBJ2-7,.,TGTGCCAGCAGTTACAATGTCTACGAGCAGTACTTC,CASSYNVYEQYF
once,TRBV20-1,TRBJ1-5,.,TGCAGTGCTAGAGATGGGAGTTATGGCAATCAGCCCCAGCATTTT,CSARDGSYGNQPQHF
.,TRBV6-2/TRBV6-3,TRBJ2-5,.,TGTGCCAGCAGCCACAATAGCGAGACCCAGTACTTC,CASSHNSETQYF
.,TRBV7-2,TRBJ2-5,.,TGTGCCAGCAGCTTCTCCCGAGGGACAAGGGAAGAGCAGTACTTC,CASSFSRGTREEQYF
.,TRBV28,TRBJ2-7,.,TGTGCCAGCAGTTTCTTCAGGGACTACGAGCAGTACTTC,CASSFFRDYEQYF